Shown below are 14 T cell receptor beta chains from a single sample sequenced in a study of blood T cell repertoires in COVID-19. Using immunoSEQ multiplex PCR, the repertoire was profiled, and TCRdb retains in-frame clones only, with some absent. The table shows under 300,000 clones, with approximately 78% occurring only once. Sequencing was done on a sample of peripheral blood. The receptors here all came from a woman between 18 and 29 years old with acute or convalescent COVID-19.

This clone has a single count. This sequence joins TRBV19 and TRBJ2-7; TRBD1 might be the D (5 bases). The V gene lost 5 bases and the J gene lost 5 bases, with 16 bases spanning the gap. The CDR3 consists of 14 residues. Per the germline V gene, CDR1 is LNHDA and CDR2 is SQIVND (reference sequence). The CDR3 loop reads CASSLARTSHEQYF. CDR3 DNA: TGTGCCAGTAGTCTGGCCCGGACATCCCACGAGCAGTACTTC. The complete variable domain, with remaining parts taken from reference TRBV19 and TRBJ2-7, reads DGGITQSPKYLFRKEGQNVTLSCEQNLNHDAMYWYRQDPGQGLRLIYYSQIVNDFQKGDIAEGYSVSREKKESFPLTVTSAQKNPTAFYLCASSLARTSHEQYFGPGTRLTVT.

This clone appeared once. CDR3 DNA: TGTGCCAGCAGTGTATGGACAGTTCCCAATGAGCAGTTCTTC. Translated, it gives CASSVWTVPNEQFF. This chain connects TRBV2 to TRBJ2-1, with a weak D call TRBD1 (6 bases). Germline lookup yields CDR1 SNHLY and CDR2 FYNNEI. V lost 4 bases to trimming and J lost 6 bases, with 13 bases between them. CDR3 length: 14 residues.

This clone has a handful of counts. CDR3 in DNA: TGTGCCAGCTCAGCTGGGACAGGCCTTTTGGAGACCCAGTACTTC. Translated, it gives CASSAGTGLLETQYF. The J gene is TRBJ2-5, the V gene TRBV18, with 8 bases identical to TRBD1. In germline, CDR1 is KGHSH, CDR2 LQKENI. V dropped 5 bases and J dropped 5; count of bases not matched to a gene: 10. The CDR3 is made up of 15 amino acids.

The chain employs TRBV3-1 (or the pseudogene TRBV3-2) and TRBJ2-2, with 9 nucleotides matching TRBD2. The CDR3 length is 15 residues. Germline loops: CDR1 LGHDT, CDR2 YNNKEL (reference sequence). J was trimmed by 6 bases and V by 1 base; bases with no gene match: 3. The CDR3 bases are TGTGCCAGCAGCCAAGGGAGGACTAGCGCCGGGGAGCTGTTTTTT. Encoded protein: CASSQGRTSAGELFF.

This clone was recorded once. V is TRBV19 and J is TRBJ2-2; 15 nucleotides line up with TRBD2. V was clipped by 2 bases and J by 1 base; unmatched bases: 8. From germline, CDR1 is LNHDA and CDR2 SQIVND (reference sequence). This CDR3 comprises 20 residues. CDR3 sequence reads: CASSISSGTSGRKNTGELFF. CDR3 in DNA: TGTGCCAGTAGTATAAGCTCGGGGACTAGCGGGAGGAAGAACACCGGGGAGCTGTTTTTT.

The chain has TRBV7-6 and TRBJ2-3, with 7 bases that match TRBD1. Per the germline V gene, CDR1 is SGHVS and CDR2 is FNYEAQ. J gave up 6 bases and V 0 bases, and 15 bases lay outside the gene matches. This CDR3 comprises 18 residues. This chain's CDR3 is CASSLAMQGGLGEDTQYF. CDR3 sequence (DNA): TGTGCCAGCAGCTTAGCGATGCAAGGGGGCCTAGGGGAGGATACGCAGTATTTT.

This clone has a handful of counts. The rearrangement joins TRBV4-3 to TRBJ2-1; a possible D gene is TRBD2 (6 bases). CDR1 is LGHNA, CDR2 YSLEER, per germline. The CDR3 length is 18 residues. Trimming took off 0 bases at V and 3 bases at J, with 18 bases between the two ends. The CDR3 is CASSQDPPASDLYNEQFF. The CDR3, as DNA: TGCGCCAGCAGCCAAGATCCCCCCGCTAGCGACCTCTACAATGAGCAGTTCTTC.

The chain uses TRBV11-2 and TRBJ2-1; 10 positions agree with TRBD1. In germline, CDR1 is SGHAT, CDR2 FQNNGV. There are 15 residues in the CDR3. The junction had 8 bases not matched to a gene; V was cut back by 5 bases and J by 7 bases. The CDR3 DNA reads TGTGCCAGCAGCCCCAGGACAGGGGGTAGGAATGAGCAGTTCTTC. Its translation is CASSPRTGGRNEQFF.

A few counts support this clone. The CDR3, as DNA: TGTGCCAGCAGCCCTACCCTAGCGGGACTTACCGGGGAGCTGTTTTTT. Protein sequence: CASSPTLAGLTGELFF. The chain is built from TRBV7-3 and TRBJ2-2, with 9 positions matching TRBD2. Germline V lookup: CDR1 SGHTA, CDR2 FQGTGA. The CDR3 sequence is 16 residues long. V lost 5 bases to trimming and J lost 5 bases; unmatched junction nucleotides: 9.

The DNA of the CDR3 is TGTGCCAGCAGCAAACGCCTCGAGTCCTACGAGCAGTACTTC. As protein: CASSKRLESYEQYF. The chain links TRBV11-2 to TRBJ2-7; D is ambiguous. Germline values: CDR1 SGHAT, CDR2 FQNNGV. CDR3 length: 14 residues. The ends were cut back, 5 bases at V and 1 base at J, with 12 bases in the middle.

The rearrangement joins TRBV7-2 to TRBJ2-5; TRBD2 matches at 7 bases. The CDR3 runs 15 residues. CDR1 and CDR2 from the germline V gene are SGHTA and FQGNSA. Germline trimming cut 3 bases from V and 5 bases from J; bases unmatched to any gene: 9. The CDR3 reads CASSFNEGAGETQYF. In DNA form, the CDR3 reads TGTGCCAGCAGCTTTAACGAGGGAGCGGGGGAGACCCAGTACTTC.

V usage is TRBV11-2 and J usage is TRBJ2-7; D unresolved. The CDR3 sequence is 13 residues long. V shed 5 bases and J shed 4 bases, with 12 bases lying between them. CDR1 and CDR2 from the germline V gene are SGHAT and FQNNGV. The CDR3 sequence is CASSPTLVYEQYF. CDR3 bases: TGTGCCAGCAGCCCGACCCTAGTGTACGAGCAGTACTTC.

This clone has a single count. The chain employs TRBV30 and TRBJ2-1; 7 bases align to TRBD2. Looked up from germline, CDR1 is GTSNPN and CDR2 is SVGIG (reference sequence). With V trimmed by 8 bases and J by 6 bases, 16 bases remained unmatched. This CDR3 comprises 15 residues. As DNA, the CDR3 is TGTGCCACAACCCGCGCTAGCGGATTGCTCAATGAGCAGTTCTTC. Translation gives CATTRASGLLNEQFF.

In its sample, this clone was seen once. The V and J genes are TRBV12-3 or TRBV12-4 and TRBJ2-7; 7 bases line up with TRBD2. The trim removed 6 bases at V and 2 bases at J, leaving 4 bases unmatched. This CDR3 has 13 amino acids. This CDR3 reads CASRRTSAYEQYF. CDR3 in DNA: TGTGCCAGCAGGCGCACTAGCGCCTACGAGCAGTACTTC.